The 6 T cell receptor beta chains given below trace back to one sample, sequenced in a study of T cell responses to AZD1222 COVID-19 vaccine. Using immunoSEQ multiplex PCR, the repertoire was profiled, and TCRdb retains in-frame clones only, with some absent. The table lists some 140,000 clones, 70% to 90% of them singletons, with 5.5% in the top ten. The sequences come from peripheral blood, collected on day 0 of MenACWY control vaccination. The receptors here all came from an adult in good health.

The chain combines TRBV18 with TRBJ1-5; 7 nucleotides agree with TRBD1. The CDR3 loop spans 13 amino acids. Germline V gene sequence: CDR1 KGHSH, CDR2 LQKENI. V was pared by 6 bases and J by 6 bases, with 5 bases of the junction left unmatched. The CDR3 DNA is TGTGCCAGCTCCCCTACAGGGGTTCAGCCCCAGCATTTT. This codes for CASSPTGVQPQHF.

The chain recombines TRBV4-2 with TRBJ2-1; 11 bases are a match to TRBD1. After removal of 1 base from V and 9 bases from J, the junction contained 5 bases not matched to a gene. CDR1 and CDR2 from the germline V gene are LGHNA and YNFKEQ. The CDR3 is 15 residues long. The CDR3 protein is CASSQVGQGEFEQFF. DNA for the CDR3: TGTGCCAGCAGCCAAGTGGGACAGGGGGAGTTTGAGCAGTTCTTC.

The chain recombines TRBV7-2 with TRBJ1-4; D possibly corresponds to TRBD1 (6 bases). The V gene lost 5 bases and the J gene lost 5 bases, with 15 bases spanning the gap. The CDR3 is 15 residues long. Germline V gene sequence: CDR1 SGHTA, CDR2 FQGNSA. CDR3 sequence reads: CASSALGRGNEKLFF. In nucleotides, the CDR3 is TGTGCCAGCAGCGCGTTGGGCAGGGGAAATGAAAAACTGTTTTTT.

The rearrangement uses TRBV10-2 and TRBJ2-5; TRBD2 matches 11 bases. The trim removed 4 bases at V and 5 bases at J, leaving 6 bases unmatched. Germline values: CDR1 WSHSY, CDR2 SAAADI. The CDR3 is made up of 15 amino acids. The CDR3 nucleotides are TGCGCCAGCAGTGCTACTAGCGGGAGTATGGAGACCCAGTACTTC. Translating it yields CASSATSGSMETQYF.

V is TRBV19 and J is TRBJ1-1; D is perhaps TRBD1 (5 bases). The CDR3 loop spans 16 amino acids. Trimming removed 3 bases at V and 0 bases at J, with 14 bases between. CDR1 and CDR2 (germline): LNHDA, SQIVND (reference sequence). CDR3 DNA sequence: TGTGCCAGTAGTATTTGGGCCAGGGACCTGAACACTGAAGCTTTCTTT. Translation: CASSIWARDLNTEAFF. Full variable domain (rest looked up from reference TRBV19 and TRBJ1-1): DGGITQSPKYLFRKEGQNVTLSCEQNLNHDAMYWYRQDPGQGLRLIYYSQIVNDFQKGDIAEGYSVSREKKESFPLTVTSAQKNPTAFYLCASSIWARDLNTEAFFGQGTRLTVV.

The chain employs TRBV18 and TRBJ2-1; maybe TRBD1 (6 bases). Trimming left V 3 bases short and J 8 bases short, with 8 bases between. The CDR3 loop spans 12 amino acids. Germline V gene sequence: CDR1 KGHSH, CDR2 LQKENI. The CDR3 nucleotides are TGTGCCAGCTCACCCAGGGGAGATGAGCAGTTCTTC. As protein: CASSPRGDEQFF.